The 20 T cell receptor beta chains listed next were all sequenced from one sample in a study of T cells after yellow fever vaccination. TCRdb re-called the 5' RACE reads through MiXCR, storing one row per CDR3 protein. The repertoire holds hundreds of thousands of distinct CDR3 sequences, with just over 20% as singletons. The source material was PBMCs, sampled about 20 days after the first yellow fever vaccination. Receptors originate from a man aged 18 to 35 who received the YFV17D yellow fever vaccine.

About this clonotype itself: This clone may be a read error of a much larger clone one base away. The chain links TRBV7-9 to TRBJ2-3; TRBD1 matches 7 bases. Looked up from germline, CDR1 is SEHNR and CDR2 is FQNEAQ (reference sequence). There are 17 residues in the CDR3. The DNA of the CDR3 is TGTGCCAGCGGCAGGTCGGGACAGATAATTAGCACAGATACGCTGTATTTT. Encoded protein: CASGRSGQIISTDTLYF. The entire variable domain, with the rest obtained from reference TRBV7-9 and TRBJ2-3, is as follows: DTGVSQNPRHKITKRGQNVTFRCDPISEHNRLYWYRQTLGQGPEFLTYFQNEAQLEKSRLLSDRFSAERPKGSFSTLEIQRTEQGDSAMYLCASGRSGQIISTDTLYFGPGTRLTVL.

J is TRBJ2-5 and V is TRBV18; D is perhaps TRBD2 (6 bases). The germline V gene encodes CDR1 KGHSH and CDR2 LQKENI. V was clipped by 3 bases and J by 2 bases, with 13 bases between them. The CDR3 is made up of 15 amino acids. The CDR3 DNA reads TGTGCCAGCTCACCCGGCCTCGGAGGGCAAGAGACCCAGTACTTC. It is translated as CASSPGLGGQETQYF.

This clonotype was seen only a few times. This chain links TRBV30 with TRBJ2-1, with no clear D. CDR3 length: 13 residues. CDR1 is GTSNPN and CDR2 is SVGIG in the germline V gene (reference sequence). V lost 0 bases, J lost 8 bases, and 11 bases lay in between. The CDR3: CAWSVLPPHEQFF. For the CDR3, the DNA is TGTGCCTGGAGTGTACTCCCCCCCCATGAGCAGTTCTTC.

This clonotype has only a few counts. The V call is TRBV6-5, the J call TRBJ1-6; D gene unclear. The V end lost 3 bases, the J end lost 0 bases, and 12 bases lay between the germline ends. Germline CDR1 is MNHEY and CDR2 is SVGAGI. This CDR3 is built from 17 residues. The CDR3 sequence is CASSYSTVSSYNSPLHF. CDR3 in DNA: TGTGCCAGCAGTTATTCGACTGTTAGCTCCTATAATTCACCCCTCCACTTT.

The chain is built from TRBV9 and TRBJ2-1; 11 nucleotides align to TRBD2. This CDR3 region has 17 residues. V shed 2 bases and J 7 bases; nucleotides not matched to a gene: 11. Germline lookup yields CDR1 SGDLS and CDR2 YYNGEE. CDR3 sequence reads: CASSVSGGASTLNEQFF. In DNA, the CDR3 is TGTGCCAGCAGCGTTAGCGGGGGGGCGTCAACGTTAAATGAGCAGTTCTTC.

This clonotype was seen only a few times. The V and J genes are TRBV4-3 and TRBJ2-2, with 7 nucleotides matching TRBD1. The length of the CDR3 is 15 residues. Per the germline V gene, CDR1 is LGHNA and CDR2 is YSLEER. After removal of 1 base from V and 1 base from J, the junction contained 0 bases not matched to a gene. In DNA, the CDR3 is TGCGCCAGCAGCCAAGGGACAGGGAACACCGGGGAGCTGTTTTTT. This sequence encodes CASSQGTGNTGELFF.

V and J are TRBV12-3 or TRBV12-4 and TRBJ2-5, with D perhaps TRBD1 (6 bases). Deletions cut 4 bases from V and 2 bases from J, with 11 bases between. This CDR3 region has 14 residues. The CDR3 sequence: CASSYMDRQETQYF. In nucleotides, the CDR3 is TGTGCCAGCAGTTATATGGACAGACAAGAGACCCAGTACTTC.

This clonotype is a singleton in its sample. The V gene is TRBV4-3, the J gene TRBJ1-1; D is unclear. The germline V gene has CDR1 LGHNA and CDR2 YSLEER. Between the trimmed V and J ends, which lost 3 bases and 2 bases, there was a span of 10 bases. The CDR3 has 14 amino acids. The CDR3: CASSHYDGNTEAFF. CDR3 in DNA: TGCGCCAGCAGCCATTACGACGGCAACACTGAAGCTTTCTTT.

The rearrangement uses TRBV5-6 and TRBJ2-5; D perhaps matches TRBD2 (5 bases). The CDR3 length is 14 residues. Germline-derived CDR1 and CDR2 are SGHDT and YYEEEE. V gave up 3 bases and J gave up 0 bases, with 9 bases separating them. In nucleotides, the CDR3 is TGTGCCAGCAGCTACCCGGGGAACCAAGAGACCCAGTACTTC. Amino acid sequence: CASSYPGNQETQYF.

The genes are TRBV20-1 and TRBJ2-2, with D perhaps TRBD2 (6 bases). The length of the CDR3 is 14 residues. The V end was cut by 3 bases, the J end by 0 bases, with 8 bases between. The germline CDR1 and CDR2 sequences are DFQATT and SNEGSKA (reference sequence). The CDR3 nucleotides read TGCAGTGCTAGTAGCGGAGCGAACACCGGGGAGCTGTTTTTT. Its translation: CSASSGANTGELFF.

This chain joins TRBV12-3 or TRBV12-4 and TRBJ1-1, with D tentatively TRBD1 (5 bases). Trimming took off 6 bases at V and 0 bases at J, with 23 bases between the two ends. CDR3 length: 18 residues. CDR3: CASRSVGDGGWLNTEAFF. For the CDR3, the DNA is TGTGCCAGCAGATCCGTTGGAGACGGGGGGTGGCTGAACACTGAAGCTTTCTTT.

This clonotype showed up just a few times. The rearrangement uses TRBV20-1 and TRBJ1-5, with D unresolved. CDR1 and CDR2 (germline): DFQATT, SNEGSKA (reference sequence). The CDR3 length is 15 residues. Trimming removed 4 bases at V and 2 bases at J, with 15 bases between. CDR3 protein: CSATSTDVGNQPQHF. CDR3 sequence (DNA): TGCAGTGCTACCTCGACGGATGTAGGCAATCAGCCCCAGCATTTT.

Only a few counts were recorded for this clonotype. The V gene is TRBV6-6, the J gene TRBJ2-7; D possibly uses TRBD1 or TRBD2 (5 bases each). The CDR3 covers 12 residues. The V gene's germline CDR1 is MNHNY and CDR2 SVGAGI (reference sequence). V shed 10 bases and J shed 0 bases, with 10 bases lying between them. CDR3 sequence: CATSGSSYEQYF. Written as DNA, the CDR3 is TGTGCCACCTCAGGGAGCTCCTACGAGCAGTACTTC.

The chain employs TRBV15 and TRBJ2-3, with 8 bases that match TRBD1. The length of the CDR3 is 14 residues. V shed 8 bases, J shed 4 bases, and the junction held 8 bases outside the gene matches. Germline V gene lookup returns CDR1 LNHNV and CDR2 YYDKDF (reference sequence). CDR3 sequence (DNA): TGTGCCACCTCCCCGGACAGGGTCGCAGATACGCAGTATTTT. Encoded protein: CATSPDRVADTQYF.

This clonotype appeared a few times. The chain combines TRBV4-1 with TRBJ2-6; D remains unclear. The length of the CDR3 is 16 residues. The germline CDR1 and CDR2 sequences are MGHRA and YSYEKL. The V end was cut by 2 bases, the J end by 2 bases, with 10 bases between. The CDR3 bases are TGCGCCAGCAGCCAACCGTGGGGAACTGGGGCCAACGTCCTGACTTTC. This encodes CASSQPWGTGANVLTF.

The sample holds a few counts of this clonotype. The chain has TRBV27 and TRBJ2-7; tentative D call: TRBD1 (8 bases). V was cut by 11 bases and J by 1 base, with 18 bases left in between. The CDR3 is 14 residues long. Per germline, CDR1 MNHEY and CDR2 SMNVEV (reference sequence). The CDR3 spells CAASRGTGSYEQYF. As DNA, the CDR3 is TGTGCCGCCTCGCGGGGGACAGGTTCCTACGAGCAGTACTTC.

Many counts were recorded for this clonotype. This chain links TRBV10-3 with TRBJ1-2; 8 bases align to TRBD1. The CDR3 length is 14 residues. The J segment lost 3 bases and the V segment lost 7 bases, leaving 7 bases of the junction unmatched. Germline V gene lookup returns CDR1 ENHRY and CDR2 SYGVKD. As DNA, the CDR3 is TGTGCCATCATGGGACAGGCGAAGGACTATGGCTACACCTTC. Protein sequence: CAIMGQAKDYGYTF.

This clonotype occurred a few times. The chain is built from TRBV4-1 and TRBJ1-5; no clear D gene. The CDR3 runs to 16 residues. In germline, CDR1 is MGHRA, CDR2 YSYEKL. Trimming cost V 1 base and J 3 bases, with 13 bases left between them. CDR3 amino acids: CASSQAVVGYNQPQHF. The CDR3, as DNA: TGCGCCAGCAGCCAAGCTGTGGTAGGTTACAATCAGCCCCAGCATTTT.

This clonotype has only a few counts. This chain joins TRBV7-9 and TRBJ2-7, with 7 nucleotides matching TRBD1. The V gene's germline CDR1 is SEHNR and CDR2 FQNEAQ (reference sequence). The CDR3 is 13 amino acids. The ends lost 1 base at V and 10 bases at J; junction bases unmatched: 7. The CDR3 region is CASSLGDSPDQYV. CDR3 sequence (DNA): TGTGCCAGCAGCTTAGGGGACAGTCCAGACCAGTACGTC.

The gene calls are TRBV18 and TRBJ1-1; D remains unclear. Germline CDR1 reads KGHSH; CDR2 reads LQKENI. V was cut by 0 bases and J by 2 bases, with 28 bases left in between. The CDR3 length is 21 residues. The CDR3 here is CASSPPSAGRVHVGKNTEAFF. CDR3 coding DNA: TGTGCCAGCTCACCACCGTCAGCCGGGAGGGTTCATGTGGGGAAAAACACTGAAGCTTTCTTT.